The 21 T cell receptor beta chains listed next were all sequenced from one sample in a study of shared clonotypes between healthy human individuals. Assay used: immunoSEQ multiplex PCR; TCRdb lists only in-frame clones, some missing. Of under 600,000 clones listed, 95% to 98% are singletons. Naive CD8 cells, CD45RO-negative and positively selected for CCR7, excluded terminally differentiated effector memory CD45RA+ cells. Source material: naive CD8+ T cells sorted from blood. These receptors came from a man aged 30-40 years in good health.

The rearrangement links TRBV4-1 to TRBJ1-5, with unresolved D. V dropped 1 base and J dropped 4 bases, with 8 bases sitting between them. The CDR3 spans 14 residues. In germline, CDR1 is MGHRA, CDR2 YSYEKL. The CDR3 bases are TGCGCCAGCAGCCAAGGGTCAGCGAATCAGCCCCAGCATTTT. It specifies CASSQGSANQPQHF.

This chain joins TRBV25-1 and TRBJ2-7; D unclear. Trimming pared 1 base from V and 4 bases from J, leaving 8 bases between. Germline CDR1 MGHDK, CDR2 SYGVNS. The CDR3 is made up of 13 amino acids. The CDR3 nucleotides are TGTGCCAGCAGTGAATCGGGCGGTTACGAGCAGTACTTC. Its protein is CASSESGGYEQYF.

V usage is TRBV6-5 and J usage is TRBJ2-5; the D gene could be TRBD1 or TRBD2 (5 bases each). Germline CDR1 MNHEY, CDR2 SVGAGI. V dropped 2 bases and J dropped 5 bases, with 6 bases sitting between them. The CDR3 length is 12 residues. The CDR3 here is CASSYEGETQYF. For the CDR3, the DNA is TGTGCCAGCAGTTACGAGGGGGAGACCCAGTACTTC.

The CDR3 region has the DNA TGTGCCAGCTCACTTGAGACAGGGGAGCACGAGCAGTACTTC. This translates into CASSLETGEHEQYF. The genes are TRBV18 and TRBJ2-7, with 8 bases identical to TRBD1. J lost 5 bases, V lost 4 bases, and 7 bases had no gene match. The CDR3 spans 14 residues. Germline CDR1 reads KGHSH; CDR2 reads LQKENI. The variable domain in full, with the rest retrieved from reference TRBV18 and TRBJ2-7, is NAGVMQNPRHLVRRRGQEARLRCSPMKGHSHVYWYRQLPEEGLKFMVYLQKENIIDESGMPKERFSAEFPKEGPSILRIQQVVRGDSAAYFCASSLETGEHEQYFGPGTRLTVT.

V gene TRBV15 combines with J gene TRBJ2-7, with D maybe TRBD1 (7 bases). CDR1 and CDR2 from the germline V gene are LNHNV and YYDKDF (reference sequence). The CDR3 contains 14 residues. Between the trimmed V and J ends, which lost 3 bases and 5 bases, there was a span of 14 bases. CDR3 protein: CATSRAGQIHEQYF. The CDR3 nucleotides read TGTGCCACCAGCAGGGCGGGACAGATACACGAGCAGTACTTC.

The gene calls are TRBV28 and TRBJ1-5; 7 bases map to TRBD1. V shed 3 bases and J 4 bases; nucleotides not matched to a gene: 12. Looked up from germline, CDR1 is MDHEN and CDR2 is SYDVKM. The length of the CDR3 is 17 residues. CDR3 sequence (DNA): TGTGCCAGCAGTTTCAAGAGGGGGCCGGGTGGGAATCAGCCCCAGCATTTT. Translation: CASSFKRGPGGNQPQHF.

The chain joins TRBV19 to TRBJ2-7; 8 nucleotides align to TRBD2. J gave up 6 bases and V 4 bases, and 11 bases lay outside the gene matches. Looked up from germline, CDR1 is LNHDA and CDR2 is SQIVND (reference sequence). CDR3 size: 15 residues. The CDR3 DNA follows: TGTGCCAGTAGTACCCCAGCGGGAGCCCTCTTCGAGCAGTACTTC. It yields the protein CASSTPAGALFEQYF.

The chain is built from TRBV2 and TRBJ2-3; D uncertain. The germline gives CDR1 SNHLY, CDR2 FYNNEI. The CDR3 consists of 16 residues. V was cut by 3 bases and J by 0 bases, with 13 bases left in between. The CDR3 protein is CASSDRLADSTDTQYF. The CDR3 DNA reads as TGTGCCAGCAGTGATAGATTGGCAGATAGCACAGATACGCAGTATTTT.

This sequence joins TRBV10-3 and TRBJ2-2; the D gene is possibly TRBD2 (5 bases). V lost 3 bases to trimming and J lost 4 bases, with 6 bases between them. CDR3 size: 13 residues. Germline V gives CDR1 ENHRY, CDR2 SYGVKD. In nucleotides, the CDR3 is TGTGCCATCAGTGATGGAGGCACCGGGGAGCTGTTTTTT. This sequence encodes CAISDGGTGELFF.

The chain is built from TRBV28 and TRBJ2-7; 12 positions agree with TRBD2. In germline, CDR1 is MDHEN, CDR2 SYDVKM. CDR3 length: 16 residues. Trimming cost V 4 bases and J 2 bases; bases outside gene matches: 6. The CDR3 loop is CASSSRLAGAPYEQYF. CDR3 coding DNA: TGTGCCAGCAGTTCGAGACTAGCGGGGGCCCCCTACGAGCAGTACTTC.

This chain uses TRBV7-9 with TRBJ2-1, with a weak D call TRBD1 (5 bases). Deletions cut 0 bases from V and 6 bases from J, with 12 bases between. Germline V gene sequence: CDR1 SEHNR, CDR2 FQNEAQ (reference sequence). There are 15 residues in the CDR3. This CDR3 is CASSLAGQGGNEQFF. CDR3 DNA sequence: TGTGCCAGCAGCTTAGCAGGGCAGGGTGGCAATGAGCAGTTCTTC. Complete variable domain (other parts from reference TRBV7-9 and TRBJ2-1): DTGVSQNPRHKITKRGQNVTFRCDPISEHNRLYWYRQTLGQGPEFLTYFQNEAQLEKSRLLSDRFSAERPKGSFSTLEIQRTEQGDSAMYLCASSLAGQGGNEQFFGPGTRLTVL.

The chain joins TRBV9 to TRBJ2-1; 7 bases fit TRBD1. Trimming cost V 4 bases and J 7 bases; bases outside gene matches: 8. Germline V CDR1 and CDR2: SGDLS, YYNGEE. The CDR3 length is 14 residues. Here the CDR3 reads CASSSRGLRNEQFF. CDR3 nucleotides: TGTGCCAGCAGCTCCAGGGGGTTAAGGAATGAGCAGTTCTTC.

J is TRBJ2-1 and V is TRBV10-3; 8 nucleotides match TRBD2. CDR1 is ENHRY, CDR2 SYGVKD, per germline. Trimming at V came to 0 bases and at J to 8 bases, leaving 6 bases not matched to a gene. The CDR3 extends over 15 amino acids. The CDR3 here is CAISESSGRGDEQFF. In nucleotides, the CDR3 is TGTGCCATCAGTGAGTCAAGCGGGAGAGGGGATGAGCAGTTCTTC.

CDR3 residues: CATSRQKRLATNEKLFF. DNA of the CDR3: TGTGCCACCAGCAGACAAAAGCGTCTTGCAACTAATGAAAAACTGTTTTTT. This chain links TRBV15 with TRBJ1-4; D is unresolved. CDR1 and CDR2 (germline): LNHNV, YYDKDF (reference sequence). V lost 2 bases, J lost 0 bases, and 13 bases lay in between. The CDR3 totals 17 residues.

CDR3: CASSPGIFDANTGELFF. In nucleotides, the CDR3 is TGCGCCAGCAGCCCGGGGATTTTCGACGCGAACACCGGGGAGCTGTTTTTT. The V call is TRBV4-3, the J call TRBJ2-2, with a weak D call TRBD2 (5 bases). The CDR3 extends over 17 amino acids. V gave up 4 bases and J gave up 0 bases, with 15 bases separating them. Germline assignment: CDR1 LGHNA and CDR2 YSLEER.

The gene calls are TRBV9 and TRBJ2-5; D possibly matches TRBD1 or TRBD2 (5 bases each). From germline, CDR1 is SGDLS and CDR2 YYNGEE. Trimming removed 0 bases from V and 2 bases from J, with 11 bases in between. The CDR3 is made up of 15 amino acids. This CDR3 reads CASSVDGTPQETQYF. As DNA, the CDR3 is TGTGCCAGCAGCGTAGATGGGACCCCTCAAGAGACCCAGTACTTC.

The rearrangement uses TRBV27 and TRBJ2-3; TRBD1 is a possible D gene (5 bases). The CDR3 has 12 residues. CDR1 and CDR2 from the germline V gene are MNHEY and SMNVEV (reference sequence). Between the trimmed V and J ends, which lost 5 bases and 15 bases, there was a span of 18 bases. The CDR3 coding sequence is TGTGCCAGCAGTCCCAGGGCCCCTTCGGAATATTTT. Its protein is CASSPRAPSEYF.

This rearrangement joins TRBV7-3 to TRBJ2-1, with no clear D. The germline V gene encodes CDR1 SGHTA and CDR2 FQGTGA. The CDR3 has 12 residues. The V and J ends lost 6 bases and 8 bases respectively, with 11 bases between them. CDR3 sequence: CASSGSSDEQFF. The CDR3 DNA reads as TGTGCCAGCAGTGGTAGCTCCGATGAGCAGTTCTTC. Based on the CDR3 plus reference TRBV7-3 and TRBJ2-1, the full variable domain is GAGVSQTPSNKVTEKGKYVELRCDPISGHTALYWYRQSLGQGPEFLIYFQGTGAADDSGLPNDRFFAVRPEGSVSTLKIQRTERGDSAVYLCASSGSSDEQFFGPGTRLTVL.

The V call is TRBV7-9, the J call TRBJ2-1, with 10 positions matching TRBD2. The CDR3 runs 17 residues. Trimming removed 4 bases from V and 6 bases from J; junction bases left unmatched: 12. From germline, CDR1 is SEHNR and CDR2 FQNEAQ (reference sequence). CDR3 sequence: CASSSQGSVAGGNEQFF. The CDR3 bases are TGTGCCAGCAGCTCCCAGGGGTCCGTAGCGGGAGGCAATGAGCAGTTCTTC.

This clone was found once. The V gene is TRBV6-1, the J gene TRBJ2-3; D not certain. Deletions cut 6 bases from V and 2 bases from J, with 9 bases between. The CDR3 consists of 13 residues. Germline values: CDR1 MNHNS, CDR2 SASEGT. CDR3 sequence reads: CASRPISTDTQYF. The DNA for the CDR3 is TGTGCCAGCAGGCCTATATCCACAGATACGCAGTATTTT.

This clone was recorded once. This chain joins TRBV27 and TRBJ2-7; TRBD1 agrees at 7 bases. The germline CDR1 and CDR2 sequences are MNHEY and SMNVEV (reference sequence). CDR3 length: 14 amino acids. V shed 7 bases, J shed 2 bases, and the junction held 8 bases outside the gene matches. The CDR3 DNA reads as TGTGCCAGCAACCCGACAGGGAAGGCCTACGAGCAGTACTTC. This translates into CASNPTGKAYEQYF.